Shown below are 16 T cell receptor beta chains from a single sample sequenced in a study of response to subunit inactivated influenza vaccine. TCRdb reprocessed the RT-PCR reads with MiXCR, giving one entry per CDR3 protein. The sample holds about half a million distinct CDR3 sequences, about 7.6% seen once. The sample was PBMCs from blood, taken around 25 months after vaccination. Source of these receptors: a man in his fifties or sixties who received an inactivated influenza vaccine.

The chain has TRBV7-8 and TRBJ2-1, with TRBD1 matching over 7 bases. This CDR3 spans 13 amino acids. After removal of 7 bases from V and 7 bases from J, the junction contained 7 bases not matched to a gene. Germline V gene data show CDR1 as SGHVS and CDR2 as FQNEAQ. The CDR3, as DNA: TGTGCCAGCACACGACAGGGCGAGAATGAGCAGTTCTTC. It specifies CASTRQGENEQFF.

This clonotype was seen repeatedly, ten times or more. The chain is built from TRBV10-2 and TRBJ2-5, with 7 bases fitting TRBD1. The germline V gene has CDR1 WSHSY and CDR2 SAAADI. V trimming: 3 bases; J trimming: 3 bases; junction bases outside the gene matches: 1. This CDR3 region has 13 residues. The DNA of the CDR3 is TGCGCCAGCAGTGAACAGGGGAAAGAGACCCAGTACTTC. Amino acid sequence: CASSEQGKETQYF.

The rearrangement joins TRBV3-1 to TRBJ2-7; a weak D match, TRBD1 (6 bases). In germline, CDR1 is LGHDT, CDR2 YNNKEL (reference sequence). The CDR3 is made up of 17 amino acids. V lost 3 bases to trimming and J lost 0 bases, with 18 bases between them. CDR3 amino acids: CASSHLPGASSSYEQYF. In DNA form, the CDR3 reads TGTGCCAGCAGCCACTTGCCAGGGGCCTCGAGCTCCTACGAGCAGTACTTC.

The chain has TRBV28 and TRBJ2-3, with 11 bases that match TRBD1. This CDR3 has 16 amino acids. CDR1 is MDHEN, CDR2 SYDVKM, per germline. V shed 5 bases and J 4 bases; nucleotides not matched to a gene: 8. The CDR3 sequence: CASSPLGTGGPDTQYF. The CDR3 nucleotides are TGTGCCAGCAGTCCTCTAGGGACAGGGGGGCCAGATACGCAGTATTTT.

In its sample, this clonotype was seen many times. The chain employs TRBV20-1 and TRBJ1-1; D is uncertain. V lost 4 bases to trimming and J lost 0 bases, with 9 bases between them. This CDR3 contains 13 residues. Germline V lookup: CDR1 DFQATT, CDR2 SNEGSKA (reference sequence). The CDR3 DNA sequence: TGCAGTGCTAAATTGGTTATGAACACTGAAGCTTTCTTT. It codes for CSAKLVMNTEAFF.

Of note for this clonotype: One base away lies a much larger clone, so this may be a sequencing read error. The chain employs TRBV5-1 and TRBJ2-7; tentative D call: TRBD1 (6 bases). V was clipped by 0 bases and J by 6 bases, with 13 bases between them. Germline loops: CDR1 SGHRS, CDR2 YFSETQ. The CDR3 consists of 14 residues. The CDR3 DNA is TGCGCCAGCAGCTTGGCACAGGGTAAGGGCGAGCAGTACTTC. This sequence encodes CASSLAQGKGEQYF.

The chain carries TRBV20-1 and TRBJ2-1; TRBD2 matches at 8 bases. V lost 6 bases to trimming and J lost 0 bases; unmatched junction nucleotides: 7. The CDR3 is 15 residues long. Germline CDR1 is DFQATT and CDR2 is SNEGSKA (reference sequence). As DNA, the CDR3 is TGCAGTGCCCCACCGGGAGGGCCCTCCTACAATGAGCAGTTCTTC. It encodes CSAPPGGPSYNEQFF.

In this sample, this clonotype turned up many times. The chain is built from TRBV6-1 and TRBJ1-2, with 9 bases identical to TRBD1. The J segment lost 11 bases and the V segment lost 6 bases, leaving 10 bases of the junction unmatched. The CDR3 has 13 residues. The germline gives CDR1 MNHNS, CDR2 SASEGT. This CDR3 reads CASRPGQGVGYTF. In DNA, the CDR3 is TGTGCCAGCAGACCGGGACAGGGAGTAGGTTACACCTTC.

This clonotype has ten or more counts. The chain has TRBV6-5 and TRBJ2-5; the D is unclear. Per germline, CDR1 MNHEY and CDR2 SVGAGI. This CDR3 contains 14 residues. The ends were cut back, 5 bases at V and 4 bases at J, with 14 bases in the middle. CDR3 nucleotide sequence: TGTGCCAGCAGTCCGACGACTTCCGGAGAGACCCAGTACTTC. Its translation: CASSPTTSGETQYF.

This clonotype was recorded many times. The chain has TRBV12-3 or TRBV12-4 and TRBJ2-2; 9 bases are a match to TRBD1. V was clipped by 6 bases and J by 4 bases; unmatched bases: 6. The length of the CDR3 is 15 residues. The CDR3 sequence is CASREQGAVTGELFF. For the CDR3, the DNA is TGTGCCAGCAGAGAACAGGGGGCGGTCACCGGGGAGCTGTTTTTT.

The sample holds a few counts of this clonotype. The V gene is TRBV7-9, the J gene TRBJ2-7; TRBD1 matches 7 bases. Germline CDR1 and CDR2: SEHNR and FQNEAQ (reference sequence). The CDR3 contains 15 residues. The trim removed 1 base at V and 1 base at J, leaving 4 bases unmatched. CDR3 sequence (DNA): TGTGCCAGCAGCTTAGGGACAGGCCCTTCCTACGAGCAGTACTTC. Its translation: CASSLGTGPSYEQYF.

This chain links TRBV14 with TRBJ2-5, with D maybe TRBD1 (6 bases). The V gene lost 8 bases and the J gene lost 5 bases, with 12 bases spanning the gap. Germline loops: CDR1 SGHDN, CDR2 FVKESK. CDR3 length equals 12 residues. This CDR3 is CASGWGLETQYF. The CDR3, as DNA: TGTGCCAGCGGATGGGGGCTGGAGACCCAGTACTTC.

A few counts support this clonotype. One end of the junction does not line up with germline, which may come from a read error. J is TRBJ2-1 and V is TRBV7-2; 12 nucleotides align to TRBD1. Germline assignment: CDR1 SGHTA and CDR2 FQGNSA. The CDR3 runs to 15 residues. The CDR3 DNA follows: TGTGCCAGCAGCCTAGCAGGGACAGGGGGCTATGAGCAGTTCTTC. This gives the protein CASSLAGTGGYEQFF. Full variable domain (rest looked up from reference TRBV7-2 and TRBJ2-1): GAGVSQSPSNKVTEKGKDVELRCDPISGHTALYWYRQSLGQGLEFLIYFQGNSAPDKSGLPSDRFSAERTGGSVSTLTIQRTQQEDSAVYLCASSLAGTGGYEQFFGPGTRLTVL.

This clonotype was observed once. The chain is built from TRBV18 and TRBJ2-2; D gene ambiguous. The V end lost 4 bases, the J end lost 0 bases, and 9 bases lay between the germline ends. The CDR3 is made up of 15 amino acids. Per germline, CDR1 KGHSH and CDR2 LQKENI. The CDR3 nucleotides are TGTGCCAGCTCACAGATGGCAGCGAACACCGGGGAGCTGTTTTTT. It specifies CASSQMAANTGELFF.

This clonotype was observed at least ten times. J is TRBJ2-1 and V is TRBV20-1; unclear D gene. V was clipped by 2 bases and J by 7 bases, with 12 bases between them. Germline lookup yields CDR1 DFQATT and CDR2 SNEGSKA (reference sequence). The CDR3 runs 13 residues. CDR3 residues: CSARLELGNEQFF. In DNA, the CDR3 is TGCAGTGCTAGATTAGAGTTAGGGAATGAGCAGTTCTTC.

V and J are TRBV29-1 and TRBJ1-1, with D perhaps matching TRBD1 (6 bases). Per germline, CDR1 SQVTM and CDR2 ANQGSEA. The CDR3 sequence is 13 residues long. V was clipped by 4 bases and J by 4 bases, with 13 bases between them. As DNA, the CDR3 is TGCAGCGTTGCGGGACTCAGGGGCACTGAAGCTTTCTTT. It specifies CSVAGLRGTEAFF.